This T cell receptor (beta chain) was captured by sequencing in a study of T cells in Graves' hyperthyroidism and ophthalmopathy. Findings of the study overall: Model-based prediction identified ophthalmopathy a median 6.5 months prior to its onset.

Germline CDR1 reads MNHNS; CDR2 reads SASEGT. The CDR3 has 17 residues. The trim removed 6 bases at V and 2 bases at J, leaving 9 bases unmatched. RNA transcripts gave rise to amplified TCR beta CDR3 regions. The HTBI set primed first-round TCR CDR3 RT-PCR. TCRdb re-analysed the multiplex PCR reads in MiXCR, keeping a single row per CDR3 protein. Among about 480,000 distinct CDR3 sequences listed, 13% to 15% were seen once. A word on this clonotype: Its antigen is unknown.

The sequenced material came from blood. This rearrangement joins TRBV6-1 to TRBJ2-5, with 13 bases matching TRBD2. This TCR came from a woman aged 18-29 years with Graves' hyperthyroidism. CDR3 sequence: CASRLAGGLFGQETQYF. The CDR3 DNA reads TGTGCCAGCAGACTAGCGGGAGGGCTCTTTGGTCAAGAGACCCAGTACTTC.